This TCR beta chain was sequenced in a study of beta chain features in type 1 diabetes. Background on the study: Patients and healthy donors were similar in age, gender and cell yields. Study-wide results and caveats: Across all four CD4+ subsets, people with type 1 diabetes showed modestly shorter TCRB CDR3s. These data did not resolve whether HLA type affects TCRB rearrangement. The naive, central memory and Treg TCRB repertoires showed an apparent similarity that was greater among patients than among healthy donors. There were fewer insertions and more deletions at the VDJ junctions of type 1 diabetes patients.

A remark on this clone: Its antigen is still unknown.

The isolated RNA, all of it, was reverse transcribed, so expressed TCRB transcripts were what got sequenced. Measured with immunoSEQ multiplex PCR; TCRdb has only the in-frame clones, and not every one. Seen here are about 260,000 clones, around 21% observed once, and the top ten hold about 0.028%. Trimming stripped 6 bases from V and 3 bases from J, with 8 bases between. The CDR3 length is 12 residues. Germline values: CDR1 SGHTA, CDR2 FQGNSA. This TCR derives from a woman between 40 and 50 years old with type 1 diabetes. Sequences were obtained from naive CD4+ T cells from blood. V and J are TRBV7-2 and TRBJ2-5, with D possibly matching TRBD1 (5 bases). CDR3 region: CASSVQEETQYF. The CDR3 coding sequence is TGTGCCAGCAGTGTACAGGAAGAGACCCAGTACTTC.